This T cell receptor (beta chain) was profiled in a study of cytotoxic CD8 clonotypes in ibrutinib-treated CLL. As for the study in general: The sample average was 255,043 productive templates and more than 90,000 productive rearrangements.

Sequencing was performed with immunoSEQ multiplex PCR; in TCRdb, only in-frame clones are kept and a portion is missing. The data hold tens of thousands of clones, with approximately 57% observed a single time. The CDR3 covers 15 residues. Germline CDR1 LGHNA, CDR2 YNFKEQ. The junction had 12 bases not matched to a gene; V was cut back by 3 bases and J by 8 bases. Findings and limits, study-wide: Whereas clonality rose at ibrutinib response, it declined toward baseline at progression. Starting clonality was above that of age-matched healthy donors and tracked circulating CD8+ T-cell counts.

This clone was seen a few times. Its antigen is undetermined. This receptor was identified in a human donor with chronic lymphocytic leukemia. This sample comprised PBMCs, obtained before ibrutinib treatment. The chain employs TRBV4-2 and TRBJ1-1, with 7 nucleotides matching TRBD1. The CDR3 spells CASSQAGTASSEAFF. The CDR3 region has the DNA TGTGCCAGCAGCCAGGCTGGGACAGCTTCATCGGAAGCTTTCTTT.